The clone carrying this TCR beta chain has only one observation. This entry comes from a study of CD8+ T cells in alopecia areata. Study details: Tofacitinib therapy lasting 6 to 18 months was followed by 6 months off drug.

In germline, CDR1 is LNHNV, CDR2 YYDKDF (reference sequence). This CDR3 has 16 amino acids. With V trimmed by 4 bases and J by 5 bases, 9 bases remained unmatched. Described treatment: oral pan-JAK inhibitor, 5-10 mg twice daily. Extraction of RNA preceded its reverse transcription into cDNA, which served as the sequencing template. Data came from immunoSEQ multiplex PCR; TCRdb stores just in-frame clones and leaves some out. The top ten hold under 25% of the sample, which has nearly 110,000 clones, around 84% seen once. Sequenced here: CD8+ T cells sorted from blood, sampled at week 24, from a patient treated with tofacitinib. The TCR was taken from a human donor with alopecia areata. V gene TRBV15 combines with J gene TRBJ2-7; 12 bases match TRBD1. The CDR3 loop is CATSTKTGTGGHEQYF. For the CDR3, the DNA is TGTGCCACCAGCACAAAAACCGGGACAGGGGGCCACGAGCAGTACTTC.